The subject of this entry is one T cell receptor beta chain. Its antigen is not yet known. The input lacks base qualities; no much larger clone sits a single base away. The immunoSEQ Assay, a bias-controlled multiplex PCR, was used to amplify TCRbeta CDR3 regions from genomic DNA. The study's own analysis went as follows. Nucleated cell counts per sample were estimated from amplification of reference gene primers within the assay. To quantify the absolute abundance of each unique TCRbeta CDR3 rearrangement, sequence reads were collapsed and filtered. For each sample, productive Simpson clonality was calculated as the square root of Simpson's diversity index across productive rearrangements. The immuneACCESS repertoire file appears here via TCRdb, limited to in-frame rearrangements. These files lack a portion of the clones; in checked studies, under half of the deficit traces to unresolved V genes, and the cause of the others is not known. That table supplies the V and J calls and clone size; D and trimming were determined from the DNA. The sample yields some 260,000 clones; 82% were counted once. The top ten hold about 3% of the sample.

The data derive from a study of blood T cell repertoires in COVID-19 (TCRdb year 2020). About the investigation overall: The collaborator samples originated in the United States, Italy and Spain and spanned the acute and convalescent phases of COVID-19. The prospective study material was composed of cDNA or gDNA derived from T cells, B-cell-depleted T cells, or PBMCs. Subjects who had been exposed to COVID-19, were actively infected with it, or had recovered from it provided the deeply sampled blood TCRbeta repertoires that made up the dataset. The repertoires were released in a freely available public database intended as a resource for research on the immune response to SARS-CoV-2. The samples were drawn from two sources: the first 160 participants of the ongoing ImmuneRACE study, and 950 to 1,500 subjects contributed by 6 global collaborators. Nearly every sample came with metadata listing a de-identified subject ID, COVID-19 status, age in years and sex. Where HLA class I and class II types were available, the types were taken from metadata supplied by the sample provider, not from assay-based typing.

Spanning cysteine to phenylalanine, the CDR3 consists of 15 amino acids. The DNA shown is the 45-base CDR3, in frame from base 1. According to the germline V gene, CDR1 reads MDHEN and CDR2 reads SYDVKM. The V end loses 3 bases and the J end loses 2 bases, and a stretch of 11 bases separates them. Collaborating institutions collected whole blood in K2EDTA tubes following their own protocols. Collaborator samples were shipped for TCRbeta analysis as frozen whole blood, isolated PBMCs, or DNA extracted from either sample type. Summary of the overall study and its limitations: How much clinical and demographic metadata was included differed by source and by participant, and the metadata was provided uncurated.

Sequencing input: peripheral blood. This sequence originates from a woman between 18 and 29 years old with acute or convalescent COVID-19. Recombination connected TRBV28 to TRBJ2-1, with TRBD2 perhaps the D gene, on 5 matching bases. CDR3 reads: CASSFVGDAYNEQFF. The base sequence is TGTGCCAGCAGTTTTGTGGGAGACGCCTACAATGAGCAGTTCTTC.